Shown below are 9 T cell receptor beta chains from a single sample sequenced in a study of blood T cell repertoires in COVID-19. Sequencing used immunoSEQ multiplex PCR; TCRdb keeps in-frame clones, though not all of them. This sample yields a few hundred thousand clones, of which about 80% are seen a single time; 3% belongs to the top ten. The sample comprised peripheral blood. These TCRs come from a woman aged 30 to 39 who had recovered from COVID-19.

J is TRBJ1-6 and V is TRBV27; a weak D match, TRBD1 (6 bases). The CDR3 runs to 16 residues. The V gene lost 4 bases and the J gene lost 2 bases, with 12 bases spanning the gap. Germline-derived CDR1 and CDR2 are MNHEY and SMNVEV (reference sequence). The CDR3 loop is CASSSPTGTYNSPLHF. CDR3 in DNA: TGTGCCAGCAGTTCCCCCACAGGGACCTATAATTCACCCCTCCACTTT.

The chain combines TRBV15 with TRBJ1-2; 10 nucleotides line up with TRBD1. The CDR3 is 15 residues long. Per germline, CDR1 LNHNV and CDR2 YYDKDF (reference sequence). V shed 3 bases, J shed 7 bases, and the junction held 8 bases outside the gene matches. CDR3 amino acids: CATSRPGQGSLGYTF. As DNA, the CDR3 is TGTGCCACCAGCAGGCCGGGACAGGGGTCTCTTGGCTACACCTTC.

Only one count was recorded for this clone. The chain uses TRBV5-6 and TRBJ2-7; D is undetermined. The germline V and J ends were trimmed by 4 bases and 6 bases, with 17 bases remaining between them. CDR3 length: 14 amino acids. The germline CDR1 and CDR2 sequences are SGHDT and YYEEEE. The CDR3 sequence: CASSLAPLDREQYF. For the CDR3, the DNA is TGTGCCAGCAGCCTGGCCCCCCTAGATCGCGAGCAGTACTTC. The whole variable domain, filled in from reference TRBV5-6 and TRBJ2-7, reads DAGVTQSPTHLIKTRGQQVTLRCSPKSGHDTVSWYQQALGQGPQFIFQYYEEEERQRGNFPDRFSGHQFPNYSSELNVNALLLGDSALYLCASSLAPLDREQYFGPGTRLTVT.

The chain has TRBV12-3 or TRBV12-4 and TRBJ2-7; perhaps TRBD2 as D (5 bases). This CDR3 is built from 13 residues. V gave up 4 bases and J gave up 7 bases, with 14 bases separating them. The CDR3 loop reads CASSSSWEREQYF. In DNA form, the CDR3 reads TGTGCCAGCAGTTCTTCCTGGGAGAGAGAGCAGTACTTC.

This chain joins TRBV2 and TRBJ1-5, with 8 bases fitting TRBD1. Germline CDR1 reads SNHLY; CDR2 reads FYNNEI. The CDR3 runs 15 residues. V lost 6 bases, J lost 1 base, and 5 bases stayed unmatched. CDR3 in DNA: TGTGCCAGCAGCGACAGGACAGGGAGCAATCAGCCCCAGCATTTT. Translating gives CASSDRTGSNQPQHF.

This chain uses TRBV11-2 with TRBJ2-7; D is perhaps TRBD1 (5 bases). Germline V gene lookup returns CDR1 SGHAT and CDR2 FQNNGV. There are 14 residues in the CDR3. With 3 bases removed from V and 3 bases from J, the gap between germline ends came to 12 bases. The CDR3 sequence is CASSFSQGYYEQYF. In DNA form, the CDR3 reads TGTGCCAGCAGCTTCTCGCAGGGTTACTACGAGCAGTACTTC.

V gene TRBV9 combines with J gene TRBJ1-2, with 9 bases identical to TRBD1. The CDR3 is 14 amino acids. J gave up 2 bases and V 7 bases, and 6 bases lay outside the gene matches. In germline, CDR1 is SGDLS, CDR2 YYNGEE. CDR3 coding DNA: TGTGCCAGCGGGGGACAGGGAGGGAACTATGGCTACACCTTC. Translation: CASGGQGGNYGYTF. The whole variable domain, filled in from reference TRBV9 and TRBJ1-2, reads DSGVTQTPKHLITATGQRVTLRCSPRSGDLSVYWYQQSLDQGLQFLIQYYNGEERAKGNILERFSAQQFPDLHSELNLSSLELGDSALYFCASGGQGGNYGYTFGSGTRLTVV.

This clone has just a few counts. The chain has TRBV9 and TRBJ2-2; no definite D call. V lost 3 bases and J lost 5, with 8 bases in between. The CDR3 consists of 13 residues. Germline V gene sequence: CDR1 SGDLS, CDR2 YYNGEE. CDR3 nucleotide sequence: TGTGCCAGCAGCGGGGCTTTTACCGGGGAGCTGTTTTTT. Encoded protein: CASSGAFTGELFF.

The chain uses TRBV24-1 and TRBJ2-5; 8 nucleotides agree with TRBD1. This CDR3 is built from 15 residues. The J segment lost 1 base and the V segment lost 9 bases, leaving 9 bases of the junction unmatched. The V gene's germline CDR1 is KGHDR and CDR2 SFDVKD. The CDR3 sequence is CATGATGDSQETQYF. The CDR3 nucleotides are TGTGCCACCGGCGCGACAGGGGACAGCCAAGAGACCCAGTACTTC.